Below are 32 T cell receptor beta chains sequenced from a single sample in a study of blood T cell repertoires in COVID-19. TCRdb's table, derived via immunoSEQ multiplex PCR, lists solely in-frame clones and lacks some. The top ten hold around 5.1% of the sample, which has about 200,000 clones, around 80% seen once. Specimen: peripheral blood. These receptors all come from a woman in her seventies with acute or convalescent COVID-19.

The rearrangement links TRBV14 to TRBJ2-1; TRBD1 is a possible D gene (6 bases). Germline V lookup: CDR1 SGHDN, CDR2 FVKESK. V was cut by 1 base and J by 7 bases, with 17 bases left in between. The CDR3 has 16 amino acids. In DNA form, the CDR3 reads TGTGCCAGCAGCCAAGGGCGAGGGGGTCAGAGGAATGAGCAGTTCTTC. Its translation: CASSQGRGGQRNEQFF.

This clone was counted only a few times. The chain has TRBV28 and TRBJ1-6, with a possible D match to TRBD1 (5 bases). CDR1 and CDR2 from the germline V gene are MDHEN and SYDVKM. The CDR3 runs to 14 residues. The V and J ends lost 9 bases and 9 bases respectively, with 18 bases between them. Here the CDR3 reads CASNLRGVGSPLHF. DNA of the CDR3: TGTGCCAGTAATCTACGGGGGGTGGGTTCACCCCTCCACTTT.

This clone was seen once. The chain combines TRBV12-3 or TRBV12-4 with TRBJ1-1, with D tentatively TRBD1 (5 bases). The CDR3 has 11 residues. V was clipped by 5 bases and J by 8 bases, with 9 bases between them. The CDR3 here is CASSLAGEAFF. DNA for the CDR3: TGTGCCAGCAGTCTGGCAGGGGAAGCTTTCTTT.

This clone has only a few counts. The chain uses TRBV6-6 and TRBJ1-2; 9 bases line up with TRBD1. The CDR3 is made up of 14 amino acids. Germline V gene lookup returns CDR1 MNHNY and CDR2 SVGAGI (reference sequence). The junction had 11 bases not matched to a gene; V was cut back by 10 bases and J by 5 bases. The CDR3, as DNA: TGTGCCACGCAAGCAACAGGGGGCAGGTATGGCTACACCTTC. Encoded protein: CATQATGGRYGYTF.

Only a few counts were recorded for this clone. The rearrangement uses TRBV25-1 and TRBJ2-1; possible D gene TRBD2, 6 bases. Between the trimmed V and J ends, which lost 7 bases and 7 bases, there was a span of 14 bases. The germline V gene has CDR1 MGHDK and CDR2 SYGVNS. The CDR3 runs to 13 residues. CDR3 DNA sequence: TGTGCCAGCACCCCCCAAGGAGGGAATGAGCAGTTCTTC. Its protein product is CASTPQGGNEQFF.

This clone was recorded once. The chain uses TRBV5-1 and TRBJ2-7; 8 nucleotides line up with TRBD2. The CDR3 spans 15 residues. The germline V gene encodes CDR1 SGHRS and CDR2 YFSETQ. The ends lost 0 bases at V and 7 bases at J; junction bases unmatched: 9. CDR3: CASSLAPGLVSEQYF. The CDR3 DNA reads TGCGCCAGCAGCTTGGCCCCGGGACTAGTCAGTGAGCAGTACTTC.

This clone was observed a few times. This chain connects TRBV19 to TRBJ1-1; TRBD1 is a possible D gene (6 bases). Trimming stripped 5 bases from V and 0 bases from J, with 10 bases between. The CDR3 consists of 14 residues. Germline V gene lookup returns CDR1 LNHDA and CDR2 SQIVND (reference sequence). In nucleotides, the CDR3 is TGTGCCAGTAGTGTCGACAGGTTGAACACTGAAGCTTTCTTT. Translating it yields CASSVDRLNTEAFF.

The V and J genes are TRBV27 and TRBJ2-7; 7 nucleotides align to TRBD2. The CDR3 spans 15 residues. The ends lost 3 bases at V and 5 bases at J; junction bases unmatched: 10. Germline V gene data show CDR1 as MNHEY and CDR2 as SMNVEV (reference sequence). The CDR3 protein is CASSFFGGSVNEQYF. CDR3 bases: TGTGCCAGCAGTTTTTTTGGCGGGAGTGTGAACGAGCAGTACTTC.

This chain joins TRBV27 and TRBJ1-1; 7 bases line up with TRBD1. The CDR3 is 15 residues long. Germline V CDR1 and CDR2: MNHEY, SMNVEV (reference sequence). J lost 8 bases, V lost 8 bases, and 17 bases had no gene match. CDR3 sequence: CASLLDRDSDREAFF. Written as DNA, the CDR3 is TGTGCCAGCCTACTCGACCGGGACAGCGACAGGGAAGCTTTCTTT.

The CDR3 region has the DNA TGTGCCAGCAGCTTACGGTCAGATACGCAGTATTTT. Translated, it gives CASSLRSDTQYF. The chain combines TRBV7-2 with TRBJ2-3, with D uncertain. CDR3 size: 12 residues. The germline V and J ends were trimmed by 2 bases and 4 bases, with 4 bases remaining between them. Per the germline V gene, CDR1 is SGHTA and CDR2 is FQGNSA. Together with reference TRBV7-2 and TRBJ2-3, the CDR3 gives the full variable domain: GAGVSQSPSNKVTEKGKDVELRCDPISGHTALYWYRQSLGQGLEFLIYFQGNSAPDKSGLPSDRFSAERTGGSVSTLTIQRTQQEDSAVYLCASSLRSDTQYFGPGTRLTVL.

The chain carries TRBV7-8 and TRBJ1-4; D is perhaps TRBD1 (5 bases). This CDR3 is 13 amino acids long. Looked up from germline, CDR1 is SGHVS and CDR2 is FQNEAQ. The V end lost 5 bases, the J end lost 13 bases, and 17 bases lay between the germline ends. This chain's CDR3 is CASSARQGLGLFF. Written as DNA, the CDR3 is TGTGCCAGCAGCGCCCGTCAGGGCTTGGGACTGTTTTTT.

The V gene is TRBV7-8, the J gene TRBJ2-3; D might be TRBD1 (5 bases). Germline V gene lookup returns CDR1 SGHVS and CDR2 FQNEAQ. The germline V and J ends were trimmed by 1 base and 2 bases, with 13 bases remaining between them. The CDR3 has 16 residues. CDR3 nucleotides: TGTGCCAGCAGCTTAGGGCAGGGTGATTCCACAGATACGCAGTATTTT. It is translated as CASSLGQGDSTDTQYF. The complete variable domain, with remaining parts taken from reference TRBV7-8 and TRBJ2-3, reads GAGVSQSPRYKVAKRGQDVALRCDPISGHVSLFWYQQALGQGPEFLTYFQNEAQLDKSGLPSDRFFAERPEGSVSTLKIQRTQQEDSAVYLCASSLGQGDSTDTQYFGPGTRLTVL.

The chain combines TRBV28 with TRBJ2-3, with D unresolved. V was trimmed by 6 bases and J by 2 bases, leaving 6 bases between them. Germline assignment: CDR1 MDHEN and CDR2 SYDVKM. This CDR3 is 12 amino acids long. CDR3 loop: CASSGSTDTQYF. CDR3 nucleotide sequence: TGTGCCAGCAGCGGGTCCACAGATACGCAGTATTTT.

This clone has only one observation. V gene TRBV5-4 combines with J gene TRBJ2-2, with 10 bases fitting TRBD2. The V segment lost 0 bases and the J segment 2 bases; nucleotides outside the gene matches: 1. Germline V gene sequence: CDR1 SGHNT, CDR2 YYREEE (reference sequence). The CDR3 has 16 amino acids. CDR3 protein: CASSLASGGNTGELFF. CDR3 in DNA: TGTGCCAGCAGCTTGGCTAGCGGGGGCAACACCGGGGAGCTGTTTTTT. Variable domain in full (rest from reference TRBV5-4 and TRBJ2-2): ETGVTQSPTHLIKTRGQQVTLRCSSQSGHNTVSWYQQALGQGPQFIFQYYREEENGRGNFPPRFSGLQFPNYSSELNVNALELDDSALYLCASSLASGGNTGELFFGEGSRLTVL.

The CDR3 spells CASSPGGPLWEGHETQYF. Written as DNA, the CDR3 is TGTGCCAGCAGCCCCGGTGGACCTTTGTGGGAGGGCCATGAGACCCAGTACTTC. The chain couples TRBV4-2 to TRBJ2-5; 7 bases fit TRBD2. This CDR3 contains 18 residues. V lost 4 bases and J lost 5; bases outside the gene matches: 19. The germline V gene encodes CDR1 LGHNA and CDR2 YNFKEQ.

The rearrangement links TRBV30 to TRBJ1-2; the match to TRBD1 covers 11 bases. The germline CDR1 and CDR2 sequences are GTSNPN and SVGIG (reference sequence). The CDR3 totals 15 residues. After removal of 3 bases from V and 7 bases from J, the junction contained 10 bases not matched to a gene. CDR3 sequence: CAWRGPGQGARGYTF. The CDR3 DNA follows: TGTGCCTGGAGGGGCCCCGGACAGGGGGCGCGTGGCTACACCTTC.

This rearrangement joins TRBV15 to TRBJ2-3; 11 bases are a match to TRBD1. This CDR3 region has 14 residues. Germline V lookup: CDR1 LNHNV, CDR2 YYDKDF (reference sequence). The junction had 2 bases not matched to a gene; V was cut back by 5 bases and J by 4 bases. DNA of the CDR3: TGTGCCACCAGCGAGGGACAGGGGGCAGATACGCAGTATTTT. It yields the protein CATSEGQGADTQYF.

The V gene is TRBV7-9, the J gene TRBJ2-2; 8 bases fit TRBD1. The trim removed 5 bases at V and 4 bases at J, leaving 6 bases unmatched. CDR1 is SEHNR and CDR2 is FQNEAQ in the germline V gene (reference sequence). CDR3 length: 15 amino acids. CDR3 protein: CASSLGQGLTGELFF. CDR3 coding DNA: TGTGCCAGCAGCCTAGGACAGGGCCTCACCGGGGAGCTGTTTTTT.

V gene TRBV18 combines with J gene TRBJ1-1; D unresolved. The CDR3 sequence is 14 residues long. Germline V gives CDR1 KGHSH, CDR2 LQKENI. Trimming shortened V by 4 bases and J by 2 bases, and 11 bases separated the two germline ends. CDR3 in amino acids: CASSREEGNTEAFF. In nucleotides, the CDR3 is TGTGCCAGCTCACGAGAGGAAGGAAACACTGAAGCTTTCTTT.

The V and J genes are TRBV18 and TRBJ2-5, with 7 bases lining up with TRBD2. There are 16 residues in the CDR3. Germline CDR1 KGHSH, CDR2 LQKENI. Trimming cost V 2 bases and J 3 bases; bases outside gene matches: 9. The CDR3 region has the DNA TGTGCCAGCTCACCAGCTAGCGGAGTTACTGAAGAGACCCAGTACTTC. This encodes CASSPASGVTEETQYF.

The chain uses TRBV5-1 and TRBJ2-1, with 10 bases fitting TRBD2. The CDR3 is 16 residues long. V lost 1 base to trimming and J lost 9 bases; unmatched junction nucleotides: 10. Germline V gene data show CDR1 as SGHRS and CDR2 as YFSETQ. CDR3 loop: CASSLSAGGTIGEQFF. The CDR3 bases are TGCGCCAGCAGCTTGTCAGCGGGAGGGACTATCGGTGAGCAGTTCTTC.

This clone showed up just once. The V and J genes are TRBV27 and TRBJ2-3, with 10 bases matching TRBD1. Germline lookup yields CDR1 MNHEY and CDR2 SMNVEV (reference sequence). The CDR3 loop spans 15 amino acids. Trimming took 5 bases from V and 6 from J; bases not matched to a gene: 8. Here the CDR3 reads CASSPIGTGEDTQYF. The CDR3 DNA reads as TGTGCCAGCAGTCCCATCGGGACAGGGGAGGATACGCAGTATTTT.

CDR3 nucleotides: TGTGCCAGCAGCTACCGGGGAGGCACCGGGGAGCTGTTTTTT. Translation: CASSYRGGTGELFF. The chain links TRBV11-1 to TRBJ2-2; maybe TRBD2 (6 bases). This CDR3 comprises 14 residues. With 4 bases removed from V and 4 bases from J, the gap between germline ends came to 10 bases. Per germline, CDR1 SGHAT and CDR2 FQDESV (reference sequence).

As regards this clone: The same CDR3 also results from other DNA sequences found in this sample. The chain couples TRBV6-5 to TRBJ2-7, with TRBD1 matching 8 bases. The V and J ends lost 8 bases and 4 bases, in that order; junction bases with no gene match: 1. CDR3 length: 11 amino acids. Germline loops: CDR1 MNHEY, CDR2 SVGAGI. CDR3 sequence (DNA): TGTGCCAGCGGACAGGGATACGAGCAGTACTTC. Translating gives CASGQGYEQYF.

This rearrangement joins TRBV5-4 to TRBJ2-3; 9 bases line up with TRBD1. The germline V gene encodes CDR1 SGHNT and CDR2 YYREEE (reference sequence). V lost 0 bases and J lost 1; bases outside the gene matches: 3. The length of the CDR3 is 16 residues. CDR3 amino acids: CASSLGDRVGTDTQYF. For the CDR3, the DNA is TGTGCCAGCAGCTTGGGGGACAGGGTGGGCACAGATACGCAGTATTTT.

The rearrangement uses TRBV28 and TRBJ2-2, with 7 nucleotides matching TRBD1. The CDR3 has 14 residues. Germline values: CDR1 MDHEN, CDR2 SYDVKM. V lost 7 bases to trimming and J lost 4 bases; unmatched junction nucleotides: 6. The DNA for the CDR3 is TGTGCCAGCACCAGACAGGGATTCACCGGGGAGCTGTTTTTT. Translated, it gives CASTRQGFTGELFF.

V is TRBV7-9 and J is TRBJ2-7; TRBD2 is a possible D gene (6 bases). The CDR3 sequence is 14 residues long. V lost 2 bases, J lost 4 bases, and 12 bases lay in between. The germline V gene encodes CDR1 SEHNR and CDR2 FQNEAQ (reference sequence). CDR3 DNA: TGTGCCAGCAGCTTAAGTGTAGCGGTATACGAGCAGTACTTC. Translated, it gives CASSLSVAVYEQYF.

This clone turned up a few times. V and J are TRBV2 and TRBJ1-1; 7 bases agree with TRBD1. V gave up 7 bases and J gave up 4 bases; unmatched junction bases: 12. CDR1 and CDR2 (germline): SNHLY, FYNNEI. CDR3 length equals 15 residues. In DNA form, the CDR3 reads TGTGCCAGCAATTTGATAGGGGGCCCTAGCACTGAAGCTTTCTTT. This gives the protein CASNLIGGPSTEAFF.

The chain combines TRBV5-1 with TRBJ2-2; TRBD2 matches 11 bases. Germline-derived CDR1 and CDR2 are SGHRS and YFSETQ. V dropped 7 bases and J dropped 4; count of bases not matched to a gene: 6. This CDR3 has 15 residues. The CDR3 region has the DNA TGCGCCAGCTTTACGACTAGCGGGACCACCGGGGAGCTGTTTTTT. It codes for CASFTTSGTTGELFF.

About this clone itself: The sample contains more than one DNA sequence encoding this CDR3. The chain links TRBV7-9 to TRBJ1-2; TRBD1 agrees at 7 bases. The germline gives CDR1 SEHNR, CDR2 FQNEAQ (reference sequence). This CDR3 has 15 amino acids. V gave up 5 bases and J gave up 3 bases; unmatched junction bases: 9. CDR3 sequence: CASSNPTGIDYGYTF. CDR3 sequence (DNA): TGTGCCAGCAGCAACCCGACAGGGATTGACTATGGCTACACCTTC.

The J gene is TRBJ2-2, the V gene TRBV28; TRBD1 matches at 7 bases. J gave up 4 bases and V 8 bases, and 13 bases lay outside the gene matches. Germline V gene sequence: CDR1 MDHEN, CDR2 SYDVKM. The CDR3 has 16 amino acids. The CDR3 DNA is TGTGCCAGCGGCGACAGGGCAGGTTCGGTCACCGGGGAGCTGTTTTTT. Its translation is CASGDRAGSVTGELFF.

The table lists this clone with a count of one. The chain carries TRBV10-3 and TRBJ2-1; the D gene is possibly TRBD2 (5 bases). The CDR3 length is 11 residues. The germline V and J ends were trimmed by 4 bases and 11 bases, with 9 bases remaining between them. Germline V gives CDR1 ENHRY, CDR2 SYGVKD. The DNA of the CDR3 is TGTGCCATCAGTGCTGGACTGAAGCAGTTCTTC. Protein: CAISAGLKQFF.